Listed below are T cell receptor beta chains from one sample, sequenced in a study of T cells in Graves' hyperthyroidism and ophthalmopathy. TCRdb reprocessed the multiplex PCR reads with MiXCR, giving one entry per CDR3 protein. Among over 350,000 distinct CDR3 sequences listed, about 14% were seen once. The sample was blood. All receptors come from a man aged 50-59 years with Graves' ophthalmopathy. The CDR3 runs from the conserved cysteine through the conserved F or W. The order of the fields is CDR3 length, D gene, V gene, clone size, J gene, CDR3 protein, CDR3 DNA. A D gene is named only where the DNA matches it firmly. The size field is filled for only some rows; it gives once, few, many or a size class.

length: 14
D: NA
V: TRBV7-9
size: many
J: TRBJ2-1
CDR3: CASSSQRSYNEQFF
DNA: TGTGCCAGCAGCTCACAGCGGAGCTACAATGAGCAGTTCTTC

length: 15
D: NA
V: TRBV9
size: NA
J: TRBJ2-3
CDR3: CASSVEERRTDTQYF
DNA: TGTGCCAGCAGCGTGGAGGAGAGGCGCACAGATACGCAGTATTTT

length: 16
D: NA
V: TRBV14
size: NA
J: TRBJ2-7
CDR3: CASSAQLTRNSYEQYF
DNA: TGTGCCAGCAGCGCACAGCTTACCAGAAACTCCTACGAGCAGTACTTC

length: 15
D: TRBD1
V: TRBV5-1
size: NA
J: TRBJ2-5
CDR3: CASSSPSGGQETQYF
DNA: TGCGCCAGCAGCTCCCCTTCAGGGGGACAAGAGACCCAGTACTTC

length: 16
D: TRBD2
V: TRBV20-1
size: many
J: TRBJ2-3
CDR3: CSARDDTSGSPDTQYF
DNA: TGCAGTGCTAGAGATGACACTAGCGGGAGTCCAGATACGCAGTATTTT

length: 16
D: NA
V: TRBV5-1
size: many
J: TRBJ2-1
CDR3: CASSARETHSYNEQFF
DNA: TGCGCCAGCAGCGCCCGGGAGACCCACTCCTACAATGAGCAGTTCTTC

length: 12
D: NA
V: TRBV28
size: many
J: TRBJ2-7
CDR3: CASRSGVYEQYF
DNA: TGTGCCAGCAGGTCAGGGGTTTACGAGCAGTACTTC

length: 14
D: TRBD2
V: TRBV27
size: few
J: TRBJ2-7
CDR3: CASSLAGAVYEQYF
DNA: TGTGCCAGCAGCCTAGCGGGAGCGGTCTACGAGCAGTACTTC

length: 13
D: NA
V: TRBV20-1
size: NA
J: TRBJ2-4
CDR3: CSARIRAKNIQYF
DNA: TGCAGTGCTAGAATTAGGGCCAAAAACATTCAGTACTTC

length: 13
D: NA
V: TRBV4-1
size: NA
J: TRBJ2-7
CDR3: CASSQQDRYGQYF
DNA: TGCGCCAGCAGCCAACAGGACAGATACGGGCAGTACTTC

length: 14
D: NA
V: TRBV14
size: NA
J: TRBJ2-5
CDR3: CASSGDAHQETQYF
DNA: TGTGCCAGCAGCGGGGATGCCCACCAAGAGACCCAGTACTTC

length: 15
D: TRBD1
V: TRBV12-3/TRBV12-4
size: many
J: TRBJ2-1
CDR3: CASSFSTGGYNEQFF
DNA: TGTGCCAGCAGTTTTTCGACAGGGGGGTACAATGAGCAGTTCTTC

length: 14
D: TRBD2
V: TRBV20-1
size: many
J: TRBJ2-5
CDR3: CSAYSGRATETQYF
DNA: TGCAGTGCTTATAGCGGGAGGGCCACTGAGACCCAGTACTTC

length: 13
D: TRBD2
V: TRBV12-3/TRBV12-4
size: NA
J: TRBJ2-7
CDR3: CASSWVSGREQYF
DNA: TGTGCCAGCAGTTGGGTTAGCGGGAGGGAGCAGTACTTC

length: 15
D: NA
V: TRBV5-1
size: many
J: TRBJ2-2
CDR3: CASSHSSANTGELFF
DNA: TGCGCCAGCAGCCACTCTAGCGCTAACACCGGGGAGCTGTTTTTT

length: 14
D: NA
V: TRBV29-1
size: many
J: TRBJ2-3
CDR3: CSVERGHSTDTQYF
DNA: TGCAGCGTTGAAAGGGGACATAGCACAGATACGCAGTATTTT

length: 15
D: NA
V: TRBV12-3/TRBV12-4
size: NA
J: TRBJ2-3
CDR3: CASSFGESLTDTQYF
DNA: TGTGCCAGCAGTTTTGGGGAGAGCCTCACAGATACGCAGTATTTT

length: 15
D: TRBD1
V: TRBV15
size: many
J: TRBJ1-2
CDR3: CATSRDGTGGYGYTF
DNA: TGTGCCACCAGCAGAGATGGTACAGGGGGCTATGGCTACACCTTC

length: 14
D: NA
V: TRBV6-1
size: many
J: TRBJ2-3
CDR3: CASSPLLGIATQYF
DNA: TGTGCCAGCAGCCCTTTACTTGGCATTGCTACGCAGTATTTT